This T cell receptor beta chain is drawn from a study of cytomegalovirus exposure and HLA in healthy donors. As for the donors, each was a healthy bone marrow donor. The study ran its PCR with 60 Vbeta and 13 Jbeta primers. Only in-frame clones appear in the TCRdb table, and some are missing; sequencing was by immunoSEQ multiplex PCR. The sample consists of around 76,000 clones, 65% to 85% of them appearing once. The CDR3 has 15 amino acids. Trimming cost V 6 bases and J 1 base; bases outside gene matches: 4. Germline V gives CDR1 MNHEY, CDR2 SVGAGI. The gene calls are TRBV6-5 and TRBJ2-3; 10 bases agree with TRBD2. The clonotype originates from a woman between 40 and 50 years old in good health and CMV-seropositive. Sequenced material: PBMCs. CDR3 coding DNA: TGTGCCAGCAGCTACGGGACTAGCGGCACAGATACGCAGTATTTT. It codes for CASSYGTSGTDTQYF.